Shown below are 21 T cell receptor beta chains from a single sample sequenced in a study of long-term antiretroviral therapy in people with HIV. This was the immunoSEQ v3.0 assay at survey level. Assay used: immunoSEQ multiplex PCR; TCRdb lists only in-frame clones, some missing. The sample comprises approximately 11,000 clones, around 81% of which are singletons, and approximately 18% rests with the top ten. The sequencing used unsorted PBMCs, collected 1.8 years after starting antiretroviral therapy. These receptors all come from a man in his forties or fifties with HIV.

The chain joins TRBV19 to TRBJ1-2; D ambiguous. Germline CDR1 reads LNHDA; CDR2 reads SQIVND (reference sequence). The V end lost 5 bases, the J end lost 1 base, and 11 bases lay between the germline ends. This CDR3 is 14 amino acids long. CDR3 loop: CASSYMTGNYGYTF. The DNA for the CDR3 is TGTGCCAGTAGTTACATGACGGGTAACTATGGCTACACCTTC. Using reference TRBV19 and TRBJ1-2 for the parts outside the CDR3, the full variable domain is DGGITQSPKYLFRKEGQNVTLSCEQNLNHDAMYWYRQDPGQGLRLIYYSQIVNDFQKGDIAEGYSVSREKKESFPLTVTSAQKNPTAFYLCASSYMTGNYGYTFGSGTRLTVV.

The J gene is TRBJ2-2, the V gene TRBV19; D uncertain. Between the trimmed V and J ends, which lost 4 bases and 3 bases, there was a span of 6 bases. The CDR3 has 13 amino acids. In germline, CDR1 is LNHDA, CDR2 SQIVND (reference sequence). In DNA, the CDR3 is TGTGCCAGTAGTAACTCCGACACCGGGGAGCTGTTTTTT. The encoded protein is CASSNSDTGELFF.

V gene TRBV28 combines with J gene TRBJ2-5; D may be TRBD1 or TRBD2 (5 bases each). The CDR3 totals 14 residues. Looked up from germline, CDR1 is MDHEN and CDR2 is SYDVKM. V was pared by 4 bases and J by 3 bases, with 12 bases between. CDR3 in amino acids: CASSSGTQKETQYF. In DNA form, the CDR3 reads TGTGCCAGCAGTTCTGGGACGCAAAAAGAGACCCAGTACTTC.

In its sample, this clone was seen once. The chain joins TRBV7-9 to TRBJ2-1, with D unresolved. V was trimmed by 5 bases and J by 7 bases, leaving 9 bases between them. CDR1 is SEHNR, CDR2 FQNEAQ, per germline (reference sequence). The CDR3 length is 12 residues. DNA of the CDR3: TGTGCCAGCAGCCCCCCTGTAAATGAGCAGTTCTTC. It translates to CASSPPVNEQFF. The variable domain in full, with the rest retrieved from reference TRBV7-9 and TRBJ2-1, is DTGVSQNPRHKITKRGQNVTFRCDPISEHNRLYWYRQTLGQGPEFLTYFQNEAQLEKSRLLSDRFSAERPKGSFSTLEIQRTEQGDSAMYLCASSPPVNEQFFGPGTRLTVL.

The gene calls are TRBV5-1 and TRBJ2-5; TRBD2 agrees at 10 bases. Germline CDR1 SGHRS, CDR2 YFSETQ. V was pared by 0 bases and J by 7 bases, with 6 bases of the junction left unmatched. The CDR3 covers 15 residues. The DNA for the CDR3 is TGCGCCAGCAGCTTGGCCCTAGCGGGAGTGGTGACCCAGTACTTC. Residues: CASSLALAGVVTQYF.

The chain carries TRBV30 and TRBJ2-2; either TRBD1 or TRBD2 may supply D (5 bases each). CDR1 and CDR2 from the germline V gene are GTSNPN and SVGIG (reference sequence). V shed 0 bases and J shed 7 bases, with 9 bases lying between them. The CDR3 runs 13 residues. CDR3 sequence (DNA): TGTGCCTGGAGTGTAGGGACGGGCGGGGAGCTGTTTTTT. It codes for CAWSVGTGGELFF.

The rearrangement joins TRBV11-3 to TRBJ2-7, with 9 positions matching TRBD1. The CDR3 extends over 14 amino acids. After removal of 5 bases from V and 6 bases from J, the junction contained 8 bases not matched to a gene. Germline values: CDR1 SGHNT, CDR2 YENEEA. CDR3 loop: CASSPRGQGSEQYF. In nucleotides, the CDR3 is TGTGCCAGCAGCCCTCGCGGACAGGGGAGCGAGCAGTACTTC. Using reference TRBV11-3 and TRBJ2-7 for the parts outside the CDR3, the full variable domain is EAGVVQSPRYKIIEKKQPVAFWCNPISGHNTLYWYLQNLGQGPELLIRYENEEAVDDSQLPKDRFSAERLKGVDSTLKIQPAELGDSAVYLCASSPRGQGSEQYFGPGTRLTVT.

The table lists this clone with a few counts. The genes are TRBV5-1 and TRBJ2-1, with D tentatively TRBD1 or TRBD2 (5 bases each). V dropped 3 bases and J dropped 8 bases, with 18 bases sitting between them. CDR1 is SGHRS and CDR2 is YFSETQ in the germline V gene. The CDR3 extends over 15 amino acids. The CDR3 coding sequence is TGCGCCAGCAGCTCACCCCACGTGGGGGTCCATGAGCAGTTCTTC. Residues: CASSSPHVGVHEQFF.

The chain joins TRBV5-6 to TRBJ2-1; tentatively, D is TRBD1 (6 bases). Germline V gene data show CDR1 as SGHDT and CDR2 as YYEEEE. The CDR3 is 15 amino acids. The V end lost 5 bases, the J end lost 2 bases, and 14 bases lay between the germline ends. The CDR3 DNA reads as TGTGCCAGCAGTTCCCGGGACACACCCTACAATGAGCAGTTCTTC. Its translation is CASSSRDTPYNEQFF. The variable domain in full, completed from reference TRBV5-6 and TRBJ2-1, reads DAGVTQSPTHLIKTRGQQVTLRCSPKSGHDTVSWYQQALGQGPQFIFQYYEEEERQRGNFPDRFSGHQFPNYSSELNVNALLLGDSALYLCASSSRDTPYNEQFFGPGTRLTVL.

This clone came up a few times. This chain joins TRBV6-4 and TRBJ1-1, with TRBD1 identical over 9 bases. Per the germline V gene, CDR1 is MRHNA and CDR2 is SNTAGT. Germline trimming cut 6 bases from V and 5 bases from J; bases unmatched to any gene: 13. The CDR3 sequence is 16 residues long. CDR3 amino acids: CASSPGQGVIRTEAFF. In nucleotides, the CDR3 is TGTGCCAGCAGCCCGGGACAGGGTGTAATACGGACTGAAGCTTTCTTT.

This CDR3 reads CSVGFAGGSTDTQYF. CDR3 nucleotides: TGCAGCGTTGGATTTGCGGGAGGCAGCACAGATACGCAGTATTTT. The genes are TRBV29-1 and TRBJ2-3; 8 bases align to TRBD2. The V segment lost 4 bases and the J segment 0 bases; nucleotides outside the gene matches: 6. Germline V CDR1 and CDR2: SQVTM, ANQGSEA. The CDR3 totals 15 residues.

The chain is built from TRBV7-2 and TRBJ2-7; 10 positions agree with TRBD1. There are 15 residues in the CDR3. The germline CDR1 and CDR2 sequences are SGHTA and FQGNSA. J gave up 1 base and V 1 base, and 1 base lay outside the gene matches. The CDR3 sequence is CASSLGTGGSYEQYF. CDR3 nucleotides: TGTGCCAGCAGCTTAGGGACAGGGGGATCCTACGAGCAGTACTTC.

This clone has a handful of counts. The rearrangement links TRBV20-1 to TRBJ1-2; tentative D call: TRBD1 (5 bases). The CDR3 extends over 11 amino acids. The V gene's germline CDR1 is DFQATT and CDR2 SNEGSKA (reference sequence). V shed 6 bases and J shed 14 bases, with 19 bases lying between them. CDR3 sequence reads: CSAGGVESGTF. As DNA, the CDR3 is TGCAGTGCGGGAGGGGTGGAGTCGGGTACCTTC.

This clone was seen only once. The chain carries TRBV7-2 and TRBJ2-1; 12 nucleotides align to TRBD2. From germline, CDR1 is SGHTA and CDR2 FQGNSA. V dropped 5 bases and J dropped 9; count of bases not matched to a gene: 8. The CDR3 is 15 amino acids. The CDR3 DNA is TGTGCCAGCAGCCAGACTAGCGGGAGTATGACTGAGCAGTTCTTC. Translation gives CASSQTSGSMTEQFF.

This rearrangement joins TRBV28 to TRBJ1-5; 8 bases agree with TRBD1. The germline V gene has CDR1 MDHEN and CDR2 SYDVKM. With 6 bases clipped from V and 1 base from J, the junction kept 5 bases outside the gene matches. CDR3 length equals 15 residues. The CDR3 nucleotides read TGTGCCAGCAGCATCGGACAGGGAAGCAATCAGCCCCAGCATTTT. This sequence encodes CASSIGQGSNQPQHF.

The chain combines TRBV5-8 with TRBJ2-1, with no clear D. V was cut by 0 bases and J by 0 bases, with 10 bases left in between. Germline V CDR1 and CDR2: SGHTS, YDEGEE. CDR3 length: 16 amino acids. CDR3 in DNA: TGTGCCAGCAGCTTGGCTTCTTTGAGCTCCTACAATGAGCAGTTCTTC. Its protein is CASSLASLSSYNEQFF.

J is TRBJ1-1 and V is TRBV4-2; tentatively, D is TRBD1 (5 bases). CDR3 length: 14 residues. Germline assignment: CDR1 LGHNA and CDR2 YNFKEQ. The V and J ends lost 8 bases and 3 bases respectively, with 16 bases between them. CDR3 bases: TGTGCCAGCGGACCCGGGGCGCAGGACACTGAAGCTTTCTTT. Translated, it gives CASGPGAQDTEAFF.

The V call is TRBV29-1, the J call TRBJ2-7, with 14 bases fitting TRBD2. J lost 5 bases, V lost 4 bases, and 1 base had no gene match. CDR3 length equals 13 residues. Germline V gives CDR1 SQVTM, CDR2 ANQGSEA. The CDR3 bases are TGCAGCGTTGGGGGACTAGCGGGAGACGAGCAGTACTTC. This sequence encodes CSVGGLAGDEQYF.

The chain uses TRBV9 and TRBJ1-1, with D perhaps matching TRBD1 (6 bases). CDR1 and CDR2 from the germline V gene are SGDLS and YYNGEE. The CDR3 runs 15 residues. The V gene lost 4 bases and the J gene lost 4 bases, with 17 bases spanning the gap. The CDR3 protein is CASSLGGGGGTEAFF. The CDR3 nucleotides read TGTGCCAGCAGCCTAGGGGGAGGAGGGGGCACTGAAGCTTTCTTT.

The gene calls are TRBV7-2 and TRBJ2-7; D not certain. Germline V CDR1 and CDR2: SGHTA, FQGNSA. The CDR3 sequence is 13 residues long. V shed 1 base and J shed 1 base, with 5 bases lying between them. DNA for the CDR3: TGTGCCAGCAGCTTAGGGGCTTCCTACGAGCAGTACTTC. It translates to CASSLGASYEQYF.

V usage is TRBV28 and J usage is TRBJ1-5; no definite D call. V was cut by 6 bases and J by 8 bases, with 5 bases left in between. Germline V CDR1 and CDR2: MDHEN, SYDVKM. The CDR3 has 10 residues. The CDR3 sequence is CASSSKPQHF. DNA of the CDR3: TGTGCCAGCAGCTCGAAGCCCCAGCATTTT.